This T cell receptor beta chain stems from a study of blood T cells in healthy people across ages. A sample-barcoded 5' primer and a J-beta primer mix were used in a second PCR of roughly 7 to 12 cycles. TCRdb redid the calling of the 5' RACE reads with MiXCR, one entry per CDR3 protein. The table lists under 1,100,000 distinct CDR3 sequences, approximately 26% of them singletons. The CDR3 loop spans 14 amino acids. Germline CDR1 reads SQVTM; CDR2 reads ANQGSEA. V was shortened by 4 bases and J by 3 bases, with 13 bases between the two germline ends. Overall study findings and caveats: A greater number of naive CD4+ cells and higher diversity distinguished long-lived donors from aged donors.

Turning to this clonotype: Antigen specificity is unknown.

Separately, the same data were catalogued under a study of T cells of mothers and their children.

The rearrangement uses TRBV29-1 and TRBJ1-5; a possible D gene is TRBD1 (6 bases). This receptor was taken from a girl aged 2-10 years in good health. Sequenced: blood. In DNA form, the CDR3 reads TGCAGCGTTGCAGCGACAGGACTCAATCAGCCCCAGCATTTT. This translates into CSVAATGLNQPQHF.